A single T cell receptor (beta chain) is shown here with its context. This sample stems from a study of cytomegalovirus exposure and HLA in healthy donors. Study at large: Of all 400 or so donors who were genotyped, around 79% belonged to the Caucasian-associated ancestry cluster.

V was pared by 7 bases and J by 6 bases, with 14 bases between. Germline V lookup: CDR1 LNHDA, CDR2 SQIVND (reference sequence). CDR3 size: 13 residues. A multiplex PCR was run with 60 Vbeta primers and 13 Jbeta primers. Measured with immunoSEQ multiplex PCR; TCRdb has only the in-frame clones, and not every one. The table records tens of thousands of clones, over 70% of them present only once. What was sequenced was PBMCs. The sequence was obtained from a girl aged 2 to 10 in good health and CMV-seropositive. V and J are TRBV19 and TRBJ2-3; maybe TRBD1 (6 bases). The CDR3 loop is CASKNRDPDTQYF. The CDR3 DNA follows: TGTGCCAGTAAAAACAGGGATCCGGATACGCAGTATTTT.